This TCR beta chain was sequenced in a study of blood T cell repertoires in COVID-19. As for the study in general: The origin of the acute and convalescent COVID-19 samples was the United States, Italy and Spain. The cDNA or gDNA used as material had been derived from T cells, B-cell-depleted T cells, or PBMCs.

Data came from immunoSEQ multiplex PCR; TCRdb stores just in-frame clones and leaves some out. The sample has 72,000 or so clones; over 85% are singletons. Germline V lookup: CDR1 MNHNY, CDR2 SVGAGI (reference sequence). This CDR3 contains 16 residues. The V and J ends lost 6 bases and 2 bases, in that order; junction bases with no gene match: 7. The sequenced material came from peripheral blood. This receptor was identified in a man between 60 and 75 years old with acute or convalescent COVID-19. V gene TRBV6-6 combines with J gene TRBJ1-4; 9 bases are shared with TRBD1. DNA of the CDR3: TGTGCCAGCAGGGGGGGACAGGGCTTTACTAATGAAAAACTGTTTTTT. Protein: CASRGGQGFTNEKLFF.